This T cell receptor (beta chain) emerged from a study of cytomegalovirus exposure and HLA in healthy donors. After removal of 4 bases from V and 3 bases from J, the junction contained 6 bases not matched to a gene. The CDR3 covers 16 residues. Germline lookup yields CDR1 SEHNR and CDR2 FQNEAQ (reference sequence). The study ran its PCR with 60 Vbeta and 13 Jbeta primers. Measured with immunoSEQ multiplex PCR; TCRdb has only the in-frame clones, and not every one. The sample holds some 200,000 clones, 9.5% seen once. The gene calls are TRBV7-9 and TRBJ2-3; 11 positions match TRBD2. This clonotype was sampled from a woman in her 30s in good health and CMV-seropositive. Input material: PBMCs. The CDR3 region is CASSSPGLAVTDTQYF. CDR3 in DNA: TGTGCCAGCAGCTCCCCGGGACTAGCGGTTACAGATACGCAGTATTTT.